This entry lists 11 T cell receptor beta chains sequenced from one sample in a study of cytomegalovirus exposure and HLA in healthy donors. PCR amplification relied on 60 Vbeta primers (plus 13 Jbeta primers). This table comes from immunoSEQ multiplex PCR, and its TCRdb copy is limited to in-frame clones, with some not included. This table holds approximately 120,000 clones, about 81% found once. The sample comprised PBMCs. Receptors were obtained from a woman younger than 45 in good health and CMV-seronegative.

The chain is built from TRBV11-2 and TRBJ1-1, with D unresolved. This CDR3 is built from 13 residues. Germline V gene data show CDR1 as SGHAT and CDR2 as FQNNGV. V was cut by 6 bases and J by 10 bases, with 18 bases left in between. The CDR3 reads CASRQSAGRVAFF. CDR3 sequence (DNA): TGTGCCAGCAGACAATCGGCGGGGAGGGTAGCTTTCTTT.

This clone was detected a few times. The V and J genes are TRBV6-4 and TRBJ2-1; 9 nucleotides line up with TRBD2. CDR3 size: 17 residues. CDR1 and CDR2 from the germline V gene are MRHNA and SNTAGT. The junction had 6 bases not matched to a gene; V was cut back by 3 bases and J by 0 bases. The CDR3 DNA sequence: TGTGCCAGCAGTGAACGGGCGGGAGGGAGCTCCTACAATGAGCAGTTCTTC. It yields the protein CASSERAGGSSYNEQFF.

This sequence joins TRBV10-3 and TRBJ2-7; TRBD2 matches 9 bases. Looked up from germline, CDR1 is ENHRY and CDR2 is SYGVKD. Trimming took 6 bases from V and 6 from J; bases not matched to a gene: 9. The CDR3 totals 14 residues. The CDR3 is CAIRTAGGGGEQYF. In DNA, the CDR3 is TGTGCCATCAGGACAGCGGGAGGCGGCGGCGAGCAGTACTTC.

In DNA, the CDR3 is TGTGCCAGTAGTGTGAAGCGGGGCACTGAAGCTTTCTTT. It yields the protein CASSVKRGTEAFF. This chain connects TRBV19 to TRBJ1-1; D is uncertain. With 5 bases removed from V and 4 bases from J, the gap between germline ends came to 11 bases. CDR3 length equals 13 residues. The germline CDR1 and CDR2 sequences are LNHDA and SQIVND (reference sequence).

The V call is TRBV27, the J call TRBJ2-1; D is ambiguous. Trimming removed 3 bases at V and 0 bases at J, with 9 bases between. Germline CDR1 reads MNHEY; CDR2 reads SMNVEV (reference sequence). The CDR3 totals 15 residues. Here the CDR3 reads CASSLFGDSYNEQFF. CDR3 nucleotides: TGTGCCAGCAGTTTGTTTGGAGACTCCTACAATGAGCAGTTCTTC.

The V gene is TRBV9, the J gene TRBJ2-5, with D maybe TRBD2 (7 bases). The CDR3 spans 15 residues. Per the germline V gene, CDR1 is SGDLS and CDR2 is YYNGEE. Trimming removed 4 bases from V and 5 bases from J, with 18 bases in between. The CDR3 sequence is CASSTRGGGVETQYF. The CDR3 coding sequence is TGTGCCAGCAGCACCCGAGGGGGGGGAGTGGAGACCCAGTACTTC.

CDR3 in amino acids: CASSRQGAGKNIQYF. The CDR3 DNA follows: TGTGCCAGCAGCCGTCAGGGGGCTGGCAAAAACATTCAGTACTTC. The chain joins TRBV11-3 to TRBJ2-4; 8 nucleotides match TRBD1. The CDR3 extends over 15 amino acids. V was clipped by 5 bases and J by 3 bases; unmatched bases: 6. The germline CDR1 and CDR2 sequences are SGHNT and YENEEA.

The CDR3 nucleotides read TGTGCCAGCAGTTACTGGTCAGACTACTCCTACGAGCAGTACTTC. Encoded protein: CASSYWSDYSYEQYF. The V and J genes are TRBV6-5 and TRBJ2-7; weak D call: TRBD2 (5 bases). The germline CDR1 and CDR2 sequences are MNHEY and SVGAGI. Trimming shortened V by 1 base and J by 0 bases, and 10 bases separated the two germline ends. The CDR3 is 15 amino acids.

The count of this clone is one. This chain uses TRBV6-1 with TRBJ1-4; possibly TRBD1 for D (6 bases). V was cut by 10 bases and J by 5 bases, with 20 bases left in between. Germline CDR1 reads MNHNS; CDR2 reads SASEGT. The CDR3 extends over 15 amino acids. CDR3 sequence: CATIPGDRKNEKLFF. The CDR3 nucleotides are TGTGCCACAATTCCTGGCGACAGGAAAAATGAAAAACTGTTTTTT.

This sequence joins TRBV2 and TRBJ2-7, with TRBD1 matching 7 bases. CDR1 and CDR2 (germline): SNHLY, FYNNEI. The CDR3 is 15 residues long. V dropped 0 bases and J dropped 2; count of bases not matched to a gene: 4. In nucleotides, the CDR3 is TGTGCCAGCAGTGAAGCTGAGGGGGCCCCCTACGAGCAGTACTTC. Translated, it gives CASSEAEGAPYEQYF.

This chain's CDR3 is CASSHRVATEAFF. The CDR3 DNA reads TGTGCCAGCAGTCACAGGGTGGCTACTGAAGCTTTCTTT. The genes are TRBV5-5 and TRBJ1-1; possible D gene TRBD1, 6 bases. Germline-derived CDR1 and CDR2 are SGHKS and YYEKEE (reference sequence). CDR3 size: 13 residues. Trimming left V 5 bases short and J 5 bases short, with 13 bases between. Variable domain in full (rest from reference TRBV5-5 and TRBJ1-1): DAGVTQSPTHLIKTRGQQVTLRCSPISGHKSVSWYQQVLGQGPQFIFQYYEKEERGRGNFPDRFSARQFPNYSSELNVNALLLGDSALYLCASSHRVATEAFFGQGTRLTVV.